Described below is a single T cell receptor beta chain sequence and its context. The antigen is unknown. Germline trimming cut 4 bases from V and 5 bases from J; bases unmatched to any gene: 5. The CDR3 sequence is 13 residues long. CDR1 SGHRS and CDR2 YFSETQ come from the germline V gene. Sequencing used immunoSEQ multiplex PCR; TCRdb keeps in-frame clones, though not all of them. The table lists around 110,000 clones, about 95% of them singletons. The sample belongs to a study of siplizumab effects on memory and regulatory T cells. Points from the study as a whole: Naive T cells seemed more diverse than memory cells; they also seemed major alloresponse contributors.

Specimen: non-Treg CD4+ T cells sorted from blood. This sequence joins TRBV5-1 and TRBJ2-5; 7 positions match TRBD1. This clonotype was obtained from a human donor in good health. The CDR3 sequence is CASSPTGMETQYF. In nucleotides, the CDR3 is TGCGCCAGCAGCCCGACAGGGATGGAGACCCAGTACTTC.